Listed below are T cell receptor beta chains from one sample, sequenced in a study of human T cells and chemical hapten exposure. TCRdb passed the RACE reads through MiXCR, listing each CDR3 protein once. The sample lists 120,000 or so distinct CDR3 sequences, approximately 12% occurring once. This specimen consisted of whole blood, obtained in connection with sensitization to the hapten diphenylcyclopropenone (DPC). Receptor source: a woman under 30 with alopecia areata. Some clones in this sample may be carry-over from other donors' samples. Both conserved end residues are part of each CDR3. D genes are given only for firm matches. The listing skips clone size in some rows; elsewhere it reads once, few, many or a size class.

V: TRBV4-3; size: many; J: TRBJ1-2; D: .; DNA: TGCGCCAGCAGCCAAGATAGAGGCTACTATGGCTACACCTTC; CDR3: CASSQDRGYYGYTF
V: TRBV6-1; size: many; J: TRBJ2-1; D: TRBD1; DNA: TGTGCCAGCAGTGAACCACCGGACAGGGGCAATGAGCAGTTCTTC; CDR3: CASSEPPDRGNEQFF
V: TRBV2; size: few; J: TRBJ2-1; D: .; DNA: TGTGCCAGCAGGGACTCCTACAATGAGCAGTTCTTC; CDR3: CASRDSYNEQFF
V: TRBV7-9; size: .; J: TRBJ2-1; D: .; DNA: TGTGCCAGCAGCTTGGGGGTACTAGGAAGGAATGAGCAGTTCTTC; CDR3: CASSLGVLGRNEQFF
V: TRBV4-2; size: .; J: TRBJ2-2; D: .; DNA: TGTGCCAGCAGCCAAGACCACGCCAGCGCGTGGAACACCGGGGAGCTGTTTTTT; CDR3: CASSQDHASAWNTGELFF
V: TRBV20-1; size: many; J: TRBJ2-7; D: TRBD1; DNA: TGCAGTGCTACAAAATCCACAGGGGGAGAGCAGTACTTC; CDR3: CSATKSTGGEQYF
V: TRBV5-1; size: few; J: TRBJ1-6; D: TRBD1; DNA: TGCGCCAGCAGCTCCGGACAGGGGGATAATTCACCCCTCCACTTT; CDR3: CASSSGQGDNSPLHF
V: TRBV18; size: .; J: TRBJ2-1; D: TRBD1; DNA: TGTGCCAGCTCACCTGAGGGACAGGGCGATCAAGGAGAGCAGTTCTTC; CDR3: CASSPEGQGDQGEQFF
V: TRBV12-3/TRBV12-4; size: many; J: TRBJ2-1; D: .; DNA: TGTGCCAGCAGCGAGCATTCCCCCGGAGAGCAGTTCTTC; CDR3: CASSEHSPGEQFF
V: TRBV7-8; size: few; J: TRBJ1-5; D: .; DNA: TGTGCCAGCAGCCGGGCCTCCGGGCAGCCCCAGCATTTT; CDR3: CASSRASGQPQHF
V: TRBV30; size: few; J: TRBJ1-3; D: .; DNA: TGTGCCTGGAGTAAGGGGAACAGTGACACTGGAAACACCATATATTTT; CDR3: CAWSKGNSDTGNTIYF
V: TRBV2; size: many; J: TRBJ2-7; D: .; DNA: TGTGCCAGCAGTGTAGTATCCTACGAGCAGTACTTC; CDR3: CASSVVSYEQYF
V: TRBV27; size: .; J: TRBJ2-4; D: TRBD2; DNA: TGTGCCAGCAGTTTCTCTAGCGGGGGGGACGCTAAAAACATTCAGTACTTC; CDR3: CASSFSSGGDAKNIQYF
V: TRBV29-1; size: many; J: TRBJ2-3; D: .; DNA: TGCAGCGTCACCGGGGGCCTGTCTAGCACAGATACGCAGTATTTT; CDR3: CSVTGGLSSTDTQYF
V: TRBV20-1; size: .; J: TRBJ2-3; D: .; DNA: TGCAGTGCAAACGTTCCCCGGCACACAGATACGCAGTATTTT; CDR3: CSANVPRHTDTQYF
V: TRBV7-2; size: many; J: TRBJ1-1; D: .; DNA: TGTGCCAGCAGCTTAGAGGTAGGGAGCACTGAAGCTTTCTTT; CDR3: CASSLEVGSTEAFF
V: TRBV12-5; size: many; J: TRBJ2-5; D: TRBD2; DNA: TGTGCTAGTGGTTTTTTCAGCGGGGGCGGGGCCCAGTACTTC; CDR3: CASGFFSGGGAQYF
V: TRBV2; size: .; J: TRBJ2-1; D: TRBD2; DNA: TGTGCCAGCAGTCGGGCTAGCGGGGGGAAAACCTACAATGAGCAGTTCTTC; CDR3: CASSRASGGKTYNEQFF
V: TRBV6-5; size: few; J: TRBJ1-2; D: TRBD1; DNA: TGTGCCAGCAGTATGGACAGGGCCAACTATGGCTACACCTTC; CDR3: CASSMDRANYGYTF
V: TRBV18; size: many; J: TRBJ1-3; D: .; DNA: TGTGCCAGCTCACCAACAGGGGGAAACACCATATATTTT; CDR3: CASSPTGGNTIYF
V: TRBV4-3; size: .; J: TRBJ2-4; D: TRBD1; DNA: TGCGCCAGCAGCCAGTCAGGGGGAAACATTCAGTACTTC; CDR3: CASSQSGGNIQYF
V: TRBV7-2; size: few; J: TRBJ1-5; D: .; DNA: TGTGCCAGCAGCTTATCGACGCGCAATCAGCCCCAGCATTTT; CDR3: CASSLSTRNQPQHF
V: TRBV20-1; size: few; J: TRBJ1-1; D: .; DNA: TGCAGTGCGGCAGGGACGACCACTGAAGCTTTCTTT; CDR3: CSAAGTTTEAFF
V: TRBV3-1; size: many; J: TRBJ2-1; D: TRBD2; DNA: TGTGCCAGCAGCCTCCGACTAGCGGGGGATACCGGTGAGCAGTTCTTC; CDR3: CASSLRLAGDTGEQFF
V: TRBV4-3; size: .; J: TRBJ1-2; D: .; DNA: TGCGCCAGCAGCCAAGAAATAGGGTTGGGCTATGGCTACACCTTC; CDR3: CASSQEIGLGYGYTF
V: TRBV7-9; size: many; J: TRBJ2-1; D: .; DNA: TGTGCCAGCAGCTCGCACCCGATGGCACCTTGGTTCTTC; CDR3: CASSSHPMAPWFF
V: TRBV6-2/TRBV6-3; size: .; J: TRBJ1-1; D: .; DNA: TGTGCCAGCAGTTACCGGGAGCGTGGGGCCACTGAAGCTTTCTTT; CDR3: CASSYRERGATEAFF
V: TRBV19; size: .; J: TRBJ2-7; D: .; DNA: TGTGCCAGTAGTGGGCCTGGGGGGAGCTCCTACGAGCAGTACTTC; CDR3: CASSGPGGSSYEQYF
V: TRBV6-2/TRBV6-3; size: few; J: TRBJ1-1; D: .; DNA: TGTGCCAGCAGTTTCGGGCGGTGGGAAAACACTGAAGCTTTCTTT; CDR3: CASSFGRWENTEAFF
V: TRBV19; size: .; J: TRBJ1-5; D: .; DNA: TGTGCCAGTAGTATAGACAGTTATAGCAATCAGCCCCAGCATTTT; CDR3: CASSIDSYSNQPQHF
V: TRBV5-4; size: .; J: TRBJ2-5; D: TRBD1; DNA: TGTGCCAGCAGCGATGGGACAGAGAAAGAGACCCAGTACTTC; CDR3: CASSDGTEKETQYF
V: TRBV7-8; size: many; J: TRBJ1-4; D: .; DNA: TGTGCCAGCAGCTTAGTTAGGGCAACTAATGAAAAACTGTTTTTT; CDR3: CASSLVRATNEKLFF
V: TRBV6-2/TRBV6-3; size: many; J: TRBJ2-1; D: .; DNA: TGTGCCAGTAGCCTCCAGGGCAATGAGCAGTTCTTC; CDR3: CASSLQGNEQFF
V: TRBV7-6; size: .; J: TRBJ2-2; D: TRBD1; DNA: TGTGCCAGCAGCTACTCACTGGACAGGACCGCTTTCAACACCGGGGAGCTGTTTTTT; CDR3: CASSYSLDRTAFNTGELFF
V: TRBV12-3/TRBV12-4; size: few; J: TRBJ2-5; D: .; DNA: TGTGCCAGCACTCGGGGGCAAGAGACCCAGTACTTC; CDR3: CASTRGQETQYF
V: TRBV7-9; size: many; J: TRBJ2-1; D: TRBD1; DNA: TGTGCCAGCAGCCGCACAGGGGTCTCCTACAATGAGCAGTTCTTC; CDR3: CASSRTGVSYNEQFF
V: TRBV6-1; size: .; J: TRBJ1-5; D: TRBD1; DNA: TGTGCCAGCAGGATGGGACAGTATAGCAATCAGCCCCAGCATTTT; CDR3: CASRMGQYSNQPQHF
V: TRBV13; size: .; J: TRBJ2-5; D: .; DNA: TGTGCCAGCAGCTCCCATCAAGAGACCCAGTACTTC; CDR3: CASSSHQETQYF
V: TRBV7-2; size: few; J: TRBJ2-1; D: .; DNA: TGTGCCAGCAGCTTAGGGGCGAGTCGGTTATATGAGCAGTTCTTC; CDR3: CASSLGASRLYEQFF